These T cell receptor beta chains were read from a single sample in a study of blood T cell repertoires in COVID-19. The method was immunoSEQ multiplex PCR; TCRdb's version includes in-frame clones alone and lacks a portion of them. This sample yields 150,000 or so clones, of which 80% are seen a single time; about 5.6% belongs to the top ten. The sample comprised PBMCs or T cells enriched from blood (not recorded which). The receptor set was obtained from a man in his forties or fifties who had recovered from COVID-19. The CDR3 runs from the conserved cysteine through the conserved F or W. D genes are given only for firm matches. Some rows have no size entry. The others give once, few or many, or a class for an expanded clone.

d_call: -; j_call: TRBJ1-3; clone_size: -; v_call: TRBV11-2; cdr3_length: 13; cdr3_aa: CASSSGRGNTIYF; cdr3_nt: TGTGCCAGCAGCTCCGGTCGTGGAAACACCATATATTTT
d_call: -; j_call: TRBJ2-3; clone_size: -; v_call: TRBV10-2; cdr3_length: 12; cdr3_aa: CASRAMRDTQYF; cdr3_nt: TGCGCCAGCAGAGCAATGAGGGATACGCAGTATTTT
d_call: TRBD1; j_call: TRBJ2-1; clone_size: -; v_call: TRBV27; cdr3_length: 16; cdr3_aa: CASRTEGAGLRNEQFF; cdr3_nt: TGTGCCAGCAGGACCGAGGGGGCCGGTTTGAGAAATGAGCAGTTCTTC
d_call: -; j_call: TRBJ2-2; clone_size: -; v_call: TRBV24-1; cdr3_length: 13; cdr3_aa: CATSKPFAGELFF; cdr3_nt: TGTGCCACCTCCAAGCCGTTCGCCGGGGAGCTGTTTTTT
d_call: TRBD2; j_call: TRBJ2-7; clone_size: once; v_call: TRBV13; cdr3_length: 17; cdr3_aa: CASSLGGPLAGEYEQYF; cdr3_nt: TGTGCCAGCAGCTTAGGGGGTCCACTAGCGGGGGAGTACGAGCAGTACTTC
d_call: TRBD1; j_call: TRBJ1-2; clone_size: -; v_call: TRBV10-3; cdr3_length: 14; cdr3_aa: CAIGQGSIDYGYTF; cdr3_nt: TGTGCCATTGGACAGGGGTCGATCGACTATGGCTACACCTTC
d_call: -; j_call: TRBJ1-1; clone_size: few; v_call: TRBV30; cdr3_length: 16; cdr3_aa: CAWSGRGGNMNTEAFF; cdr3_nt: TGTGCCTGGAGCGGGAGGGGGGGGAATATGAACACTGAAGCTTTCTTT
d_call: -; j_call: TRBJ1-1; clone_size: -; v_call: TRBV4-1; cdr3_length: 13; cdr3_aa: CASSHPGIPEAFF; cdr3_nt: TGCGCCAGCAGCCATCCGGGGATACCTGAAGCTTTCTTT
d_call: TRBD2; j_call: TRBJ2-7; clone_size: -; v_call: TRBV30; cdr3_length: 15; cdr3_aa: CAWSPLGRESYEQYF; cdr3_nt: TGTGCCTGGAGTCCCCTGGGGAGGGAATCCTACGAGCAGTACTTC
d_call: -; j_call: TRBJ1-1; clone_size: -; v_call: TRBV6-1; cdr3_length: 11; cdr3_aa: CASSESVEAFF; cdr3_nt: TGTGCCAGCAGTGAATCAGTAGAAGCTTTCTTT
d_call: -; j_call: TRBJ1-2; clone_size: -; v_call: TRBV11-2; cdr3_length: 15; cdr3_aa: CASSLAGTSPYGYTF; cdr3_nt: TGTGCCAGCAGCTTAGCCGGGACATCCCCCTATGGCTACACCTTC
d_call: -; j_call: TRBJ2-7; clone_size: few; v_call: TRBV28; cdr3_length: 15; cdr3_aa: CASSSLGRGRDEQYF; cdr3_nt: TGTGCCAGCAGTTCCCTCGGCAGGGGTAGGGACGAGCAGTACTTC
d_call: -; j_call: TRBJ1-1; clone_size: -; v_call: TRBV18; cdr3_length: 16; cdr3_aa: CASSPLAVTMNTEAFF; cdr3_nt: TGTGCCAGCTCACCACTTGCAGTAACTATGAACACTGAAGCTTTCTTT
d_call: TRBD1; j_call: TRBJ1-4; clone_size: few; v_call: TRBV27; cdr3_length: 18; cdr3_aa: CASSPKGRTGTKHEKLFF; cdr3_nt: TGTGCCAGCAGTCCCAAGGGGCGGACAGGGACGAAGCATGAAAAACTGTTTTTT
d_call: TRBD1; j_call: TRBJ1-2; clone_size: few; v_call: TRBV6-5; cdr3_length: 15; cdr3_aa: CASSYSLRDRDGYTF; cdr3_nt: TGTGCCAGCAGTTACTCACTCCGGGACAGGGATGGCTACACCTTC
d_call: TRBD2; j_call: TRBJ2-5; clone_size: -; v_call: TRBV9; cdr3_length: 15; cdr3_aa: CASSEGWAGTTAQYF; cdr3_nt: TGTGCCAGCAGCGAGGGGTGGGCAGGGACTACCGCCCAGTACTTC
d_call: TRBD2; j_call: TRBJ2-5; clone_size: -; v_call: TRBV5-4; cdr3_length: 14; cdr3_aa: CASSPAWGGETQYF; cdr3_nt: TGTGCCAGCAGCCCCGCGTGGGGAGGGGAGACCCAGTACTTC
d_call: -; j_call: TRBJ1-5; clone_size: -; v_call: TRBV19; cdr3_length: 15; cdr3_aa: CASSPQAAGNQPQHF; cdr3_nt: TGTGCCAGTAGTCCACAAGCCGCGGGCAATCAGCCCCAGCATTTT
d_call: TRBD1; j_call: TRBJ1-1; clone_size: -; v_call: TRBV29-1; cdr3_length: 14; cdr3_aa: CSVYHRGQNTEAFF; cdr3_nt: TGCAGCGTTTATCACAGGGGGCAGAACACTGAAGCTTTCTTT
d_call: -; j_call: TRBJ2-1; clone_size: -; v_call: TRBV5-4; cdr3_length: 17; cdr3_aa: CASSLGGPGGGDNEQFF; cdr3_nt: TGTGCCAGCAGCTTGGGGGGTCCGGGTGGAGGGGACAATGAGCAGTTCTTC
d_call: TRBD2; j_call: TRBJ2-1; clone_size: few; v_call: TRBV11-2; cdr3_length: 17; cdr3_aa: CASSLGPGLAPYNEQFF; cdr3_nt: TGTGCCAGCAGCTTGGGCCCGGGACTAGCGCCTTACAATGAGCAGTTCTTC
d_call: -; j_call: TRBJ1-3; clone_size: few; v_call: TRBV30; cdr3_length: 13; cdr3_aa: CAWSVDTGNTIYF; cdr3_nt: TGTGCCTGGAGTGTGGACACTGGAAACACCATATATTTT
d_call: -; j_call: TRBJ2-1; clone_size: -; v_call: TRBV5-1; cdr3_length: 14; cdr3_aa: CASSLGNSYNEQFF; cdr3_nt: TGCGCCAGCAGCTTGGGTAACAGTTACAATGAGCAGTTCTTC
d_call: TRBD2; j_call: TRBJ2-3; clone_size: once; v_call: TRBV5-8; cdr3_length: 16; cdr3_aa: CASSLYPSGGTDTQYF; cdr3_nt: TGTGCCAGCAGCTTGTATCCTAGCGGGGGCACAGATACGCAGTATTTT
d_call: TRBD2; j_call: TRBJ2-1; clone_size: -; v_call: TRBV5-1; cdr3_length: 14; cdr3_aa: CASSLEGLRSEQFF; cdr3_nt: TGCGCCAGCAGCTTGGAGGGACTAAGGTCTGAGCAGTTCTTC
d_call: TRBD2; j_call: TRBJ2-5; clone_size: once; v_call: TRBV3-1/TRBV3-2; cdr3_length: 18; cdr3_aa: CASSQETTSGGYQETQYF; cdr3_nt: TGTGCCAGCAGCCAAGAGACCACTAGCGGGGGGTACCAAGAGACCCAGTACTTC
d_call: TRBD1; j_call: TRBJ1-6; clone_size: many; v_call: TRBV27; cdr3_length: 15; cdr3_aa: CAIGQGPSYNSPLHF; cdr3_nt: TGTGCCATTGGACAGGGGCCTTCCTATAATTCACCCCTCCACTTT
d_call: -; j_call: TRBJ1-6; clone_size: -; v_call: TRBV30; cdr3_length: 14; cdr3_aa: CAWRVRTANSPLHF; cdr3_nt: TGTGCCTGGCGAGTCCGGACAGCTAATTCACCCCTCCACTTT
d_call: -; j_call: TRBJ1-1; clone_size: -; v_call: TRBV21-1; cdr3_length: 14; cdr3_aa: CASRGTGDNTEAFF; cdr3_nt: TGTGCCAGCCGAGGTACAGGGGATAACACTGAAGCTTTCTTT
d_call: TRBD1; j_call: TRBJ1-2; clone_size: -; v_call: TRBV10-3; cdr3_length: 15; cdr3_aa: CAISFSQTGDYGYTF; cdr3_nt: TGTGCCATCAGTTTCAGTCAGACAGGGGACTATGGCTACACCTTC
d_call: TRBD1; j_call: TRBJ1-1; clone_size: once; v_call: TRBV12-5; cdr3_length: 15; cdr3_aa: CASGLVHRGSREAFF; cdr3_nt: TGTGCTAGTGGTTTGGTACACAGGGGCTCCAGGGAAGCTTTCTTT
d_call: -; j_call: TRBJ2-3; clone_size: -; v_call: TRBV7-3; cdr3_length: 14; cdr3_aa: CASSLGRQGDTQYF; cdr3_nt: TGTGCCAGCAGCTTGGGACGGCAGGGGGATACGCAGTATTTT
d_call: TRBD1; j_call: TRBJ2-7; clone_size: -; v_call: TRBV6-5; cdr3_length: 14; cdr3_aa: CASRPGQQPYEQYF; cdr3_nt: TGTGCCAGCAGGCCGGGACAGCAACCCTACGAGCAGTACTTC
d_call: -; j_call: TRBJ1-1; clone_size: few; v_call: TRBV2; cdr3_length: 16; cdr3_aa: CASDTLAGTMNTEAFF; cdr3_nt: TGTGCCAGCGATACTTTAGCAGGGACAATGAACACTGAAGCTTTCTTT
d_call: TRBD1; j_call: TRBJ1-2; clone_size: -; v_call: TRBV9; cdr3_length: 17; cdr3_aa: CASSGPGQGAGNYGYTF; cdr3_nt: TGTGCCAGCAGCGGGCCGGGACAGGGGGCAGGGAACTATGGCTACACCTTC
d_call: -; j_call: TRBJ1-1; clone_size: -; v_call: TRBV10-1; cdr3_length: 15; cdr3_aa: CASSDNAGADTEAFF; cdr3_nt: TGCGCCAGCAGTGATAATGCGGGGGCCGACACTGAAGCTTTCTTT
d_call: -; j_call: TRBJ1-4; clone_size: -; v_call: TRBV19; cdr3_length: 13; cdr3_aa: CASSIRVREKLFF; cdr3_nt: TGTGCCAGTAGTATACGGGTTCGGGAAAAACTGTTTTTT
d_call: -; j_call: TRBJ1-3; clone_size: -; v_call: TRBV30; cdr3_length: 14; cdr3_aa: CAWTGPSSGNTIYF; cdr3_nt: TGTGCCTGGACTGGGCCAAGCTCTGGAAACACCATATATTTT
d_call: -; j_call: TRBJ1-1; clone_size: -; v_call: TRBV7-2; cdr3_length: 14; cdr3_aa: CASSSDRLNTEAFF; cdr3_nt: TGTGCCAGCAGCTCAGACAGATTGAACACTGAAGCTTTCTTT
d_call: TRBD2; j_call: TRBJ2-5; clone_size: -; v_call: TRBV7-3; cdr3_length: 16; cdr3_aa: CASSKGTSGGMETQYF; cdr3_nt: TGTGCCAGCAGCAAGGGGACTAGCGGGGGTATGGAGACCCAGTACTTC
d_call: TRBD1; j_call: TRBJ1-5; clone_size: -; v_call: TRBV30; cdr3_length: 15; cdr3_aa: CAWSPGQGAYQPQHF; cdr3_nt: TGTGCCTGGAGTCCGGGACAGGGGGCCTATCAGCCCCAGCATTTT
d_call: -; j_call: TRBJ1-4; clone_size: -; v_call: TRBV5-8; cdr3_length: 17; cdr3_aa: CASSLAWGKATNEKLFF; cdr3_nt: TGTGCCAGCAGCTTGGCTTGGGGCAAAGCAACTAATGAAAAACTGTTTTTT
d_call: TRBD2; j_call: TRBJ2-1; clone_size: -; v_call: TRBV5-1; cdr3_length: 14; cdr3_aa: CASSLAGGSNEQFF; cdr3_nt: TGCGCCAGCAGCCTAGCGGGGGGATCCAATGAGCAGTTCTTC
d_call: -; j_call: TRBJ2-5; clone_size: -; v_call: TRBV3-1/TRBV3-2; cdr3_length: 14; cdr3_aa: CASNSLGQQETQYF; cdr3_nt: TGTGCCAGTAATTCGTTGGGCCAGCAAGAGACCCAGTACTTC
d_call: TRBD1; j_call: TRBJ1-6; clone_size: -; v_call: TRBV2; cdr3_length: 15; cdr3_aa: CASTLLGQGNSPLHF; cdr3_nt: TGTGCCAGCACCCTGCTAGGACAGGGAAATTCACCCCTCCACTTT
d_call: TRBD2; j_call: TRBJ2-1; clone_size: few; v_call: TRBV10-3; cdr3_length: 16; cdr3_aa: CAASRNGGGLVNEQFF; cdr3_nt: TGTGCCGCCTCCCGTAACGGCGGGGGGCTGGTCAATGAGCAGTTCTTC
d_call: TRBD1; j_call: TRBJ1-1; clone_size: -; v_call: TRBV7-3; cdr3_length: 14; cdr3_aa: CASSTGQGTAEAFF; cdr3_nt: TGTGCCAGCAGCACGGGACAGGGAACTGCTGAAGCTTTCTTT
d_call: -; j_call: TRBJ1-4; clone_size: -; v_call: TRBV30; cdr3_length: 15; cdr3_aa: CAWSPQGLLGGKLFF; cdr3_nt: TGTGCCTGGAGTCCCCAGGGGCTCTTAGGGGGAAAACTGTTTTTT
d_call: -; j_call: TRBJ1-2; clone_size: -; v_call: TRBV30; cdr3_length: 15; cdr3_aa: CAWSAPRLHTMANTF; cdr3_nt: TGTGCCTGGAGTGCCCCCAGACTGCACACTATGGCTAACACCTTC